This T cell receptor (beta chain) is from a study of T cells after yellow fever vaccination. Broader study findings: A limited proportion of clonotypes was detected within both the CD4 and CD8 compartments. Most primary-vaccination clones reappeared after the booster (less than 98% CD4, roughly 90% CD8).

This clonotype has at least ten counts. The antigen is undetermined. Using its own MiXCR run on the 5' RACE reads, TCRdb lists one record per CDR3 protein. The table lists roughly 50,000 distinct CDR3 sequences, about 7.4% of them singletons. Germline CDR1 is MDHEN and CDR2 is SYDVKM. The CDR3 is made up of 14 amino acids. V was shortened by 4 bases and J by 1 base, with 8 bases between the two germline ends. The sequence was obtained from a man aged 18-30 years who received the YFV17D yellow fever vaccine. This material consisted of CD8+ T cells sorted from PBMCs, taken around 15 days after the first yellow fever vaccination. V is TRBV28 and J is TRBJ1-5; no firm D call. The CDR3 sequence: CASSSPRSNQPQHF. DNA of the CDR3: TGTGCCAGCAGTTCTCCGAGGAGCAATCAGCCCCAGCATTTT.